This entry describes one T cell receptor (beta chain). What this receptor recognizes is not known. No per-base quality is available; no much larger clone lies one base away. This sample was taken from a study of blood T cells in healthy people across ages (dated by TCRdb to about 2015). About the study as a whole: In model experiments, roughly one uniquely barcoded TCR beta cDNA molecule per two T cells was captured by template switching. The study measured age-related changes in TCR beta repertoire diversity using deep sequencing normalized with unique cDNA molecular identifiers. The donors were divided into four age groups: young (average roughly 15 years), middle-aged (over 35), aged (approximately 62) and long-lived (82). Donors of different ages were randomly distributed across sequencing lanes to avoid experimental bias. Two additional independent replicas of 1 million unique cDNA reads from the same blood draw were analyzed for two donors (one aged 18 to 29 and one aged 80 or older). What the research found in general, with its limitations: Estimates of total diversity from one million sequenced T cells were regarded as lower bounds and underestimates. Bulk unsorted PBMC profiling prevented conclusive comparison of naive and antigen-experienced compartments. A strong correlation was found between observed TCR beta diversity and the percentage of naive T cells measured by flow cytometry. Observed TCR beta diversity per million T cells fell roughly linearly with age, and a significant reduction was already apparent by age roughly 41. Compared with the aged group, more naive CD4+ T cells, fewer expanded clones and increased TCR diversity were shown by the long-lived group, suggesting age selection. Donor CMV infection status was unknown, potentially confounding age-related changes in expanded clonotypes.

The CDR3 has 15 amino acids, counting the end cysteine and phenylalanine. The entry retains the CDR3 DNA only, 45 bases that are in frame from base 1. V has 4 bases trimmed and J has 0 bases trimmed; junction bases matching no gene number 4. CDR1 and CDR2 are drawn from the germline V gene: SGHRS, YFSETQ. The 39 donors, aged roughly 6 to 90 years, were systemically healthy Caucasian individuals from Russia. Approximately 9.3 milliliters of peripheral blood were drawn from each donor into EDTA-treated Vacutainer tubes. PBMCs were isolated by Ficoll-Paque density-gradient centrifugation, with at least 6.5 million obtained per sample. Total RNA, at least 6 micrograms per sample, was extracted from PBMCs with Trizol reagent. For every donor, flow cytometry on a PBMC aliquot measured the percentage of naive CD45RAhigh/CD27high T cells. Libraries were constructed by 5' RACE. This sample was sequenced with an Illumina HiSeq 2500. A second 7 to 11 cycle PCR used a sample-barcoded 5' primer and a J-beta primer mix. Each TCR beta cDNA molecule received a unique molecular identifier from a template-switch 5' adaptor carrying 12 random nucleotides. Each sample yielded at least 2.5 million CDR3-containing paired-end reads. First-strand cDNA was synthesized from all RNA with the Mint cDNA synthesis kit, primed by a TRBC-specific oligonucleotide. Following uracil-DNA glycosylase treatment, all cDNA underwent a first 18-cycle PCR with the universal primers M1SS and BC2_uni_R. The original methods were these. For normalization, 1 million high-quality reads were randomly selected from each sample, with every read carrying a distinct molecular identifier. Instead of being binned into consensus sequences, reads that shared molecular identifiers were thrown out. MiTCR, run with a Q25 quality threshold and the strictest error-elimination algorithm, handled CDR3 identification, clonotype clustering and error correction. Lower-bound total TCR beta diversity was estimated with a nonparametric unseen species model using Euler transformation. TCRdb took the public reads, trimmed them with fastp at Q25, ran MiXCR for clone calling and kept in-frame beta chains. A single entry per CDR3 protein holds the most common genes and DNA from its merged rows. None of the V and J calls come from the authors' own analysis; TCRdb made them. In this sample the table shows roughly 2 million distinct CDR3 sequences, roughly 52% of which occur a single time. Over 2% of the sample is taken by the ten largest.

The sequencing sample was made of blood. The origin of this receptor is a woman in her thirties or forties in good health. The V and J segments used are TRBV5-1 and TRBJ2-1; a stretch of 7 junction bases matches TRBD1. The CDR3 amino acid sequence is: CASSQTGTSYNEQFF. The nucleotide sequence reads TGCGCCAGCAGCCAGACAGGGACCTCCTACAATGAGCAGTTCTTC.